This T cell receptor (beta chain) was retrieved from a study of cytomegalovirus exposure and HLA in healthy donors. Between the trimmed V and J ends, which lost 2 bases and 4 bases, there was a span of 14 bases. Germline CDR1 reads KGHSH; CDR2 reads LQKENI. CDR3 length: 15 amino acids. The PCR ran on 60 Vbeta and 13 Jbeta primers. Sequenced by immunoSEQ multiplex PCR; TCRdb stores in-frame clones only, minus some. Altogether about 160,000 clones are present, roughly 84% being singletons, with the ten largest covering approximately 2%. This clone was observed once. The rearrangement links TRBV18 to TRBJ1-1; possibly TRBD1 for D (5 bases). Sequencing input: PBMCs. This clonotype was sampled from a man in his late teens or twenties in good health and CMV-seropositive. CDR3: CASSPGGGMSTEAFF. CDR3 in DNA: TGTGCCAGCTCACCAGGGGGGGGTATGAGCACTGAAGCTTTCTTT. Supplemented by reference TRBV18 and TRBJ1-1, the full variable domain reads NAGVMQNPRHLVRRRGQEARLRCSPMKGHSHVYWYRQLPEEGLKFMVYLQKENIIDESGMPKERFSAEFPKEGPSILRIQQVVRGDSAAYFCASSPGGGMSTEAFFGQGTRLTVV.